The 8 T cell receptor delta chains given below trace back to one sample, sequenced in a study of Vδ1+ human thymocytes. Regarding the study as a whole: Highly polyclonal TRG and TRD repertoires with Gaussian CDR3 length distributions appeared in thymus.

Sequences come from RNA converted to cDNA by reverse transcription. CDR3 amplicons came from multiplex PCR with pooled V-gene forward and constant-region reverse primers. TCRdb ran CATT on the multiplex PCR reads. The sample has 80,000 or so delta-chain clones, 30% to 40% seen once. Their target antigens are unknown. Sample: Vdelta1+ gamma-delta thymocytes from the thymus. Indicated subset: FACS-sorted CD3+ TCRalphabeta- TCRVdelta1+ TCRVdelta2- thymocytes. These receptors were obtained from a boy under two years old who had congenital heart surgery.

The chain links TRDV1 to TRDJ1, with D uncertain. In germline, CDR1 is TSWWSYY, CDR2 QGS. The V end lost 4 bases, the J end lost 6 bases, and 9 bases lay between the germline ends. CDR3 length: 12 amino acids. The CDR3 here is CALGAPRYKLIF. The CDR3 coding sequence is TGTGCTCTTGGGGCTCCCAGGTATAAACTCATCTTT.

The chain links TRDV1 to TRDJ1, with a weak D call TRDD3 (6 bases). The V gene lost 7 bases and the J gene lost 8 bases, with 38 bases spanning the gap. This CDR3 contains 20 residues. Germline lookup yields CDR1 TSWWSYY and CDR2 QGS. The CDR3 bases are TGTGCTCTTGCTCGGCTCCATTCGGTAGTCCCGGGTATTGGGGGCTTGAAACTCATCTTT. Its protein is CALARLHSVVPGIGGLKLIF.

This rearrangement joins TRDV1 to TRDJ1; perhaps TRDD3 as D (5 bases). Germline V gives CDR1 TSWWSYY, CDR2 QGS. V lost 5 bases and J 1 base, leaving 35 bases between the germline ends. The CDR3 covers 22 residues. The CDR3 bases are TGTGCTCTTGGGTCCCCTAGGTTGGCGCCCGTACTACGGATAGGGTGCACCGATAAACTCATCTTT. Protein product: CALGSPRLAPVLRIGCTDKLIF.

This clone was found a few times. The rearrangement links TRDV1 to TRDJ1; no clear D gene. V was shortened by 0 bases and J by 3 bases, with 17 bases between the two germline ends. The CDR3 length is 17 residues. Germline lookup yields CDR1 TSWWSYY and CDR2 QGS. CDR3 region: CALGELETLRGADKLIF. The CDR3 nucleotides read TGTGCTCTTGGGGAACTAGAGACGTTACGCGGGGCCGATAAACTCATCTTT.

V usage is TRDV1 and J usage is TRDJ1; 9 bases fit TRDD3. CDR3 length: 20 residues. With 5 bases clipped from V and 0 bases from J, the junction kept 19 bases outside the gene matches. Germline V lookup: CDR1 TSWWSYY, CDR2 QGS. The CDR3: CALGTTTGGAAGGYTDKLIF. For the CDR3, the DNA is TGTGCTCTTGGGACCACTACGGGCGGGGCTGCTGGGGGATACACCGATAAACTCATCTTT.

The sample holds a few counts of this clone. The chain couples TRDV1 to TRDJ1, with 13 bases lining up with TRDD3. Trimming took 0 bases from V and 0 from J; bases not matched to a gene: 25. The CDR3 extends over 25 amino acids. CDR1 and CDR2 (germline): TSWWSYY, QGS. CDR3 region: CALGELGLPTPLLGDTLGDTDKLIF. CDR3 sequence (DNA): TGTGCTCTTGGGGAACTTGGCCTTCCTACGCCCTTACTGGGGGATACGCTGGGGGACACCGATAAACTCATCTTT.

V usage is TRDV1 and J usage is TRDJ1; TRDD2 might be the D (5 bases). Trimming shortened V by 0 bases and J by 0 bases, and 26 bases separated the two germline ends. Germline loops: CDR1 TSWWSYY, CDR2 QGS. The CDR3 is 21 residues long. CDR3 DNA sequence: TGTGCTCTTGGGGAACTGGGAAGCCTGGATCATATCTCCTATCACACCGATAAACTCATCTTT. Its protein product is CALGELGSLDHISYHTDKLIF.

This clone is medium-sized (0.01 to 0.1%). This chain links TRDV2 with TRDJ1; D not certain. CDR3 length: 11 amino acids. Trimming took off 8 bases at V and 3 bases at J, with 9 bases between the two ends. The V gene's germline CDR1 is GEAIGNYY and CDR2 EKD. CDR3 sequence (DNA): TGTGCCTCGTCTGTTCCCGATAAACTCATCTTT. Its protein is CASSVPDKLIF.